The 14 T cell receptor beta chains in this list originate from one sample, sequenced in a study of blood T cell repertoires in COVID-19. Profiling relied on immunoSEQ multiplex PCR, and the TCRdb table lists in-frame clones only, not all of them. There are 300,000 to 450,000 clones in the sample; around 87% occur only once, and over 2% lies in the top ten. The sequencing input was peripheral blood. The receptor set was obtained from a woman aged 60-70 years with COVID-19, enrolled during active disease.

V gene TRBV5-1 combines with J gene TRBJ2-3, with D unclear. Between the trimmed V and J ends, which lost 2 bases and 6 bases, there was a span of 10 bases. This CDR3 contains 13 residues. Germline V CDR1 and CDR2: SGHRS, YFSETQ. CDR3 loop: CASSLAAADTQYF. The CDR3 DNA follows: TGCGCCAGCAGCTTAGCCGCCGCCGATACGCAGTATTTT.

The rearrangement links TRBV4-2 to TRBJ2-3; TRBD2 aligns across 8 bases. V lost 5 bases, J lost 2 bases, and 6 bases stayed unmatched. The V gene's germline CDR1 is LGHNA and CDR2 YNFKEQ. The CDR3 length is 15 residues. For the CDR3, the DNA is TGTGCCAGCAGCACAGCGGGGGACCCCACAGATACGCAGTATTTT. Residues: CASSTAGDPTDTQYF.

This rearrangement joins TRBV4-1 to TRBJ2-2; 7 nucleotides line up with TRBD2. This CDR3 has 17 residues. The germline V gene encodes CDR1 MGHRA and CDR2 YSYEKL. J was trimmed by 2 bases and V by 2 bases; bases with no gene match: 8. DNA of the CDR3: TGCGCCAGCAGCCAAATTCCCGGGGGGATAAACACCGGGGAGCTGTTTTTT. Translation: CASSQIPGGINTGELFF.

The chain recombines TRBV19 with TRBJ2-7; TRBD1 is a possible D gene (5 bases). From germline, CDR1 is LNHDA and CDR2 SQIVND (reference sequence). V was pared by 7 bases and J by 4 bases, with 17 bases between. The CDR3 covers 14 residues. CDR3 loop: CASTPDRLRYEQYF. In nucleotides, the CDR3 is TGTGCCAGTACCCCTGACAGATTGCGATACGAGCAGTACTTC.

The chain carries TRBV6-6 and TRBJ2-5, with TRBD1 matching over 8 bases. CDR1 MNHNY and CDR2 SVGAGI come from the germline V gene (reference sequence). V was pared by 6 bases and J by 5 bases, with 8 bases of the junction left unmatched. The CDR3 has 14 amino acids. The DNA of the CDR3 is TGTGCCAGCAGCCATGGACAGGGATTGGAGACCCAGTACTTC. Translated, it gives CASSHGQGLETQYF.

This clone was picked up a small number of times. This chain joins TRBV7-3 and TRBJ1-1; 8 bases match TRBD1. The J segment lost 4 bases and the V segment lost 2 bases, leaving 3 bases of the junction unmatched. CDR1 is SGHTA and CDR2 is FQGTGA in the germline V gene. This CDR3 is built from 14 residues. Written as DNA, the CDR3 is TGTGCCAGCAGCTTACAGGGGGCGGGCACTGAAGCTTTCTTT. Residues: CASSLQGAGTEAFF.

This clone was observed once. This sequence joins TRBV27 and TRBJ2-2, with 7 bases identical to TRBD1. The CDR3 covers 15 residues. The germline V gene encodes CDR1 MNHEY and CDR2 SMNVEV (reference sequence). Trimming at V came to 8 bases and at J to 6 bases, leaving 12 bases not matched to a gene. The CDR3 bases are TGTGCCAGCGGAGGAAGACAGGGTCGTTCCGGGGAGCTGTTTTTT. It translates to CASGGRQGRSGELFF.

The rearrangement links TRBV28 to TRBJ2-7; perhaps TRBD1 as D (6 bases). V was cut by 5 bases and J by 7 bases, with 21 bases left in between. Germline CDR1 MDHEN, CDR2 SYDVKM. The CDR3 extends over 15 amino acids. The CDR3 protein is CASSAPRGSPWEQYF. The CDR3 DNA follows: TGTGCCAGCAGTGCCCCCAGGGGCTCGCCCTGGGAGCAGTACTTC.

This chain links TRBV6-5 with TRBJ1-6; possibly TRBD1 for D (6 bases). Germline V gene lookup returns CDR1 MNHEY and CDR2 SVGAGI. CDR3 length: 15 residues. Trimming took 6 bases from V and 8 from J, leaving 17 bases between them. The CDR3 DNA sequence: TGTGCCAGCAGCCCCGGAAGGGGGGGGGATTCACCCCTCCACTTT. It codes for CASSPGRGGDSPLHF.

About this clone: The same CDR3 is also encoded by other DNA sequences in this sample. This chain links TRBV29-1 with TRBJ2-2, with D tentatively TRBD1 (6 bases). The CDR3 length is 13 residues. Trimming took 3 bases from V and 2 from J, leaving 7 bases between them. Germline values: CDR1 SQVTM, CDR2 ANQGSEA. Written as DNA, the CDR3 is TGCAGCGTTGACAGGGGCAACACCGGGGAGCTGTTTTTT. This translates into CSVDRGNTGELFF.

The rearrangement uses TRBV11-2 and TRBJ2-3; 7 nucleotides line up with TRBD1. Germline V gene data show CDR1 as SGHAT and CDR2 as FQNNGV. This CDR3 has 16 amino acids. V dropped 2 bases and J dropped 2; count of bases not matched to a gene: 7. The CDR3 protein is CASSLLQGHHTDTQYF. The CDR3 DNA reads TGTGCCAGCAGCTTACTACAGGGGCACCACACAGATACGCAGTATTTT.

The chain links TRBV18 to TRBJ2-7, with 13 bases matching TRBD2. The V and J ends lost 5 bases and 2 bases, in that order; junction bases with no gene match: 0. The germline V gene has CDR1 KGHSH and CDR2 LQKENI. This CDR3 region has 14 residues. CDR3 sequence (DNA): TGTGCCAGCTCAACTAGCGGGGGGGCCTACGAGCAGTACTTC. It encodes CASSTSGGAYEQYF.

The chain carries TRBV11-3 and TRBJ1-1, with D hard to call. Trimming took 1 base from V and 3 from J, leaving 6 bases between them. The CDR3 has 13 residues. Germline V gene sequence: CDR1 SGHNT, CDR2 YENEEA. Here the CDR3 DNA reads TGTGCCAGCAGCTTAGGGGAGTACACTGAAGCTTTCTTT. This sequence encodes CASSLGEYTEAFF.

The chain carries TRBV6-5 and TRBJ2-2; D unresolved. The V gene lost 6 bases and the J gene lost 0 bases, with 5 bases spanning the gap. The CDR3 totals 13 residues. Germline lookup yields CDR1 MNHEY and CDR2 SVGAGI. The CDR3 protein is CASRSANTGELFF. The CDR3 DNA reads TGTGCCAGCAGGAGCGCGAACACCGGGGAGCTGTTTTTT.